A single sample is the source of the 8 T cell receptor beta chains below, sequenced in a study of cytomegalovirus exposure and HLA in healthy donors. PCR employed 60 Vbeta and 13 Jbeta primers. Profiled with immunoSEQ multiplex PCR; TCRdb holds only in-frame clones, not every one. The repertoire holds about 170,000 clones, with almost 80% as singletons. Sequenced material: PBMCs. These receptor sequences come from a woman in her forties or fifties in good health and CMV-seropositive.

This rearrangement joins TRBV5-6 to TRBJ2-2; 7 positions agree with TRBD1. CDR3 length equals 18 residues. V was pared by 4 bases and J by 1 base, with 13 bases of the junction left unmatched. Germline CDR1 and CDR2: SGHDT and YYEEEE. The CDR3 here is CASSGLLPGQLNTGELFF. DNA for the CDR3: TGTGCCAGCAGCGGCCTGCTCCCGGGACAGCTGAACACCGGGGAGCTGTTTTTT.

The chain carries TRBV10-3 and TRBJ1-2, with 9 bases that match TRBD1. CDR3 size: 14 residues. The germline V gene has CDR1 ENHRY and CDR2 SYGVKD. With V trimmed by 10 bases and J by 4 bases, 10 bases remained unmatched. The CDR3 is CATTTGGSGYGYTF. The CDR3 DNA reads TGTGCCACTACTACAGGGGGCTCGGGCTATGGCTACACCTTC.

The CDR3 coding sequence is TGTGCCAGCAGCCCCCATGGGAGAGATGGCTACACCTTC. Protein sequence: CASSPHGRDGYTF. This chain uses TRBV7-2 with TRBJ1-2; no clear D gene. CDR3 size: 13 residues. Germline V lookup: CDR1 SGHTA, CDR2 FQGNSA. V dropped 5 bases and J dropped 6 bases, with 13 bases sitting between them.

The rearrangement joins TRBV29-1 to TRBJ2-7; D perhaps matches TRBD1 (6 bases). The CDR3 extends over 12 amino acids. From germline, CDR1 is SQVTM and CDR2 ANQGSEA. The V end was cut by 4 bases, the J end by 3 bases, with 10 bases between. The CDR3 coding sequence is TGCAGCGTTGGGGACACTCTCTACGAGCAGTACTTC. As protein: CSVGDTLYEQYF.

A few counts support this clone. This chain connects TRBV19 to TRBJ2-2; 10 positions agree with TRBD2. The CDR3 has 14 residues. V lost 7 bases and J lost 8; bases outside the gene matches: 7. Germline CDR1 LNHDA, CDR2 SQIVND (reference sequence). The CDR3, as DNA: TGTGCCAGTATGGAGCGGGGGGGCCTAGGGGAGCTGTTTTTT. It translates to CASMERGGLGELFF.

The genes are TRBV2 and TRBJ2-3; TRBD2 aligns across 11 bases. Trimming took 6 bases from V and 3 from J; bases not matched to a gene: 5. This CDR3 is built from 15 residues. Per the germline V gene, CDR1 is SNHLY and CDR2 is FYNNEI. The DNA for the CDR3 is TGTGCCAGCAGGGCCGGACTAGCGGGTACAGATACGCAGTATTTT. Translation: CASRAGLAGTDTQYF.

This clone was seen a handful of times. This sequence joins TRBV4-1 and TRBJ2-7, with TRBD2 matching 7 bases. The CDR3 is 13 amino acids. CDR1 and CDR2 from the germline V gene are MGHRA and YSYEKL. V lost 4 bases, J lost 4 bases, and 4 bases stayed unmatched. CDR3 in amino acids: CASSPSGGYEQYF. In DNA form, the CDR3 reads TGCGCCAGCAGCCCTTCCGGGGGGTACGAGCAGTACTTC.

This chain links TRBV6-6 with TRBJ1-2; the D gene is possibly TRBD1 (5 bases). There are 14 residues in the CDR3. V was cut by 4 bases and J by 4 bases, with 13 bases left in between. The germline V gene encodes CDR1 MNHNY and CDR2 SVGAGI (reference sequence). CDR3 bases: TGTGCCAGCAGTTCCCCGGATAGGGGCTATGGCTACACCTTC. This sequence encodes CASSSPDRGYGYTF.